This T cell receptor (beta chain) was identified during a study of monozygotic twins with inflammatory bowel disease. General study points: Immunosuppressive treatment differences may have increased patient repertoire variability. Whereas healthy co-twins had higher TCRbeta diversity (inverse Simpson), IBD patients had lower diversity.

Notes on this clonotype: Its antigen remains unidentified.

Molecular identifiers with 6-nucleotide sample barcodes were added during cDNA synthesis via template switching. Two nested PCRs, run for around 15 and 10 cycles, were applied to TCRalpha and TCRbeta cDNA. TCRdb re-called the 5' RACE reads; one entry per CDR3 protein, DNA not given. The sample table sets out some 150,000 distinct CDR3 sequences. The length of the CDR3 is 14 residues. Germline V gene data show CDR1 as GTSNPN and CDR2 as SVGIG (reference sequence). The specimen sequenced was blood. The receptor comes from a human donor with ulcerative colitis or Crohn's disease, or a healthy co-twin of an affected twin (not recorded which). V and J are TRBV30 and TRBJ2-7; TCRdb returns TRBD1, unconfirmable since there is no DNA. CDR3 residues: CAWSVAGGVYEQYF.